This T cell receptor beta chain was documented in a study of blood T cells in healthy people across ages. A sample-barcoded 5' primer and a J-beta primer mix were used in a second PCR of roughly 7 to 12 cycles. Any given sample supplied a minimum of 2.5 million CDR3-containing paired-end reads. TCRdb fed the 5' RACE reads into MiXCR, producing one record per CDR3 protein. The sample holds around 800,000 distinct CDR3 sequences, 46% seen once. Healthy individuals of Caucasian origin from Russia, aged roughly 6 to 95, served as donors. No fewer than 7 million PBMCs went into each sample. Between the trimmed V and J ends, which lost 0 bases and 4 bases, there was a span of 12 bases. The CDR3 spans 14 residues. In germline, CDR1 is DFQATT, CDR2 SNEGSKA (reference sequence).

The sample taken for sequencing was blood. The chain joins TRBV20-1 to TRBJ1-1, with D perhaps matching TRBD1 (6 bases). This receptor was taken from a man aged 80 or over in good health. CDR3 residues: CSAREGARGTEAFF. The DNA for the CDR3 is TGCAGTGCTAGAGAGGGGGCTAGGGGCACTGAAGCTTTCTTT.